This passage covers 25 T cell receptor beta chains from one sample sequenced in a study of cytomegalovirus exposure and HLA in healthy donors. Both 60 Vbeta primers and 13 Jbeta primers went into the PCR. The protocol was immunoSEQ multiplex PCR, while the TCRdb copy is restricted to in-frame clones and leaves out a portion. The sample shows roughly 150,000 clones, around 79% of them seen only once. Sequences were obtained from PBMCs. Source of these receptors: a man aged 35-49 years in good health and CMV-seropositive.

Written as DNA, the CDR3 is TGTGCTAGTGCCCCTACAGGAGTTCAAAATGGCTACACCTTC. Its protein product is CASAPTGVQNGYTF. This chain joins TRBV12-5 and TRBJ1-2; a weak D match, TRBD1 (5 bases). The germline V gene has CDR1 LGHNT and CDR2 FRNRAP. The ends were cut back, 7 bases at V and 6 bases at J, with 18 bases in the middle. This CDR3 region has 14 residues. The variable domain in full, completed from reference TRBV12-5 and TRBJ1-2, reads DARVTQTPRHKVTEMGQEVTMRCQPILGHNTVFWYRQTMMQGLELLAYFRNRAPLDDSGMPKDRFSAEMPDATLATLKIQPSEPRDSAVYFCASAPTGVQNGYTFGSGTRLTVV.

The rearrangement links TRBV4-2 to TRBJ2-7; no definite D call. The germline V gene has CDR1 LGHNA and CDR2 YNFKEQ. The CDR3 length is 14 residues. Trimming took off 2 bases at V and 2 bases at J, with 10 bases between the two ends. In DNA, the CDR3 is TGTGCCAGCAGCCAATTAGAGCCCCCCTACGAGCAGTACTTC. This codes for CASSQLEPPYEQYF.

This clone was detected only a few times. In nucleotides, the CDR3 is TGCGCCAGCAGCTTGGGTGTTAGCGGGAGGGCCAAAGCCGGGGAGCTGTTTTTT. Its protein product is CASSLGVSGRAKAGELFF. J is TRBJ2-2 and V is TRBV5-1, with TRBD2 matching 11 bases. This CDR3 has 18 amino acids. Germline V gene data show CDR1 as SGHRS and CDR2 as YFSETQ. Trimming took 0 bases from V and 6 from J; bases not matched to a gene: 10.

The V call is TRBV29-1, the J call TRBJ2-5; D possibly corresponds to TRBD2 (5 bases). The DNA end favors TRBJ2-7, so the J call may be wrong. CDR3 length: 12 residues. Per germline, CDR1 SQVTM and CDR2 ANQGSEA. CDR3: CSVGRDSYEQYF. In DNA form, the CDR3 reads TGCAGCGTCGGCCGGGACTCCTACGAGCAGTACTTC.

The CDR3 sequence is CASSLGQGGVDEQFF. The CDR3 nucleotides read TGTGCCAGCAGCCTTGGACAGGGTGGAGTCGATGAGCAGTTCTTC. V and J are TRBV4-2 and TRBJ2-1; 8 nucleotides align to TRBD1. There are 15 residues in the CDR3. Germline V CDR1 and CDR2: LGHNA, YNFKEQ. Unmatched junction bases numbered 10, after V lost 4 bases and J lost 8 bases.

The chain couples TRBV10-2 to TRBJ2-1, with 9 bases aligning to TRBD1. Trimming removed 6 bases from V and 5 bases from J; junction bases left unmatched: 11. Per germline, CDR1 WSHSY and CDR2 SAAADI. The length of the CDR3 is 16 residues. The CDR3 is CASRLTGGDGHNEQFF. Written as DNA, the CDR3 is TGCGCCAGCAGATTAACAGGGGGCGATGGGCACAATGAGCAGTTCTTC.

The count of this clone is one. The gene calls are TRBV27 and TRBJ2-1; 7 bases are a match to TRBD2. This CDR3 comprises 12 residues. V lost 7 bases to trimming and J lost 7 bases; unmatched junction nucleotides: 4. Looked up from germline, CDR1 is MNHEY and CDR2 is SMNVEV (reference sequence). CDR3 in amino acids: CASKTSWNEQFF. The CDR3 nucleotides are TGTGCCAGCAAGACTAGCTGGAATGAGCAGTTCTTC.

This chain joins TRBV5-4 and TRBJ1-2, with D tentatively TRBD1 (5 bases). V gave up 4 bases and J gave up 4 bases, with 20 bases separating them. The CDR3 runs 16 residues. Germline CDR1 reads SGHNT; CDR2 reads YYREEE (reference sequence). The CDR3 DNA reads TGTGCCAGCAGCGATCTGGGGGGGAGGGTCGGCTATGGCTACACCTTC. Translating gives CASSDLGGRVGYGYTF.

The chain is built from TRBV19 and TRBJ2-7, with TRBD2 as a possible D gene (5 bases). Germline V lookup: CDR1 LNHDA, CDR2 SQIVND (reference sequence). Deletions cut 10 bases from V and 3 bases from J, with 16 bases between. The CDR3 is 13 residues long. The chain's CDR3 is CATGGGALYEQYF. The CDR3 DNA reads as TGTGCCACCGGAGGAGGAGCACTCTACGAGCAGTACTTC.

The V gene is TRBV5-1, the J gene TRBJ2-1, with TRBD2 matching over 8 bases. V shed 0 bases and J 8 bases; nucleotides not matched to a gene: 10. This CDR3 is 16 amino acids long. Germline values: CDR1 SGHRS, CDR2 YFSETQ. Written as DNA, the CDR3 is TGCGCCAGCAGCTTGGAAATTAGCGGGACCCAGGATGAGCAGTTCTTC. It specifies CASSLEISGTQDEQFF.

The chain has TRBV4-1 and TRBJ2-2; the D gene is possibly TRBD1 (7 bases). V lost 4 bases, J lost 6 bases, and 18 bases lay in between. CDR3 length: 16 residues. In germline, CDR1 is MGHRA, CDR2 YSYEKL. CDR3 coding DNA: TGCGCCAGCAGCCGCACGACAGGGAGGTCGGCCGGGGAGCTGTTTTTT. This sequence encodes CASSRTTGRSAGELFF.

The chain recombines TRBV7-8 with TRBJ1-1; D may be TRBD1 (5 bases). The V end lost 5 bases, the J end lost 4 bases, and 14 bases lay between the germline ends. The CDR3 extends over 14 amino acids. Germline lookup yields CDR1 SGHVS and CDR2 FQNEAQ. CDR3 region: CASSPGRGGTEAFF. The CDR3 region has the DNA TGTGCCAGCAGCCCCGGGAGGGGAGGCACTGAAGCTTTCTTT.

In this sample, this clone turned up a few times. V gene TRBV30 combines with J gene TRBJ1-2, with a tentative D call TRBD1 (5 bases). Trimming took 7 bases from V and 5 from J, leaving 17 bases between them. From germline, CDR1 is GTSNPN and CDR2 SVGIG (reference sequence). The CDR3 runs 13 residues. The CDR3 nucleotides read TGTGCCTCCAGGACACCGGGAGTTTATGGCTACACCTTC. Translating gives CASRTPGVYGYTF.

The V and J genes are TRBV5-4 and TRBJ2-7, with 7 bases aligning to TRBD2. V gave up 7 bases and J gave up 0 bases; unmatched junction bases: 10. Germline loops: CDR1 SGHNT, CDR2 YYREEE (reference sequence). The CDR3 sequence is 15 residues long. CDR3 DNA sequence: TGTGCCAGCTCCTCTGGGGGGGGGAGCTCCTACGAGCAGTACTTC. It translates to CASSSGGGSSYEQYF. Full variable domain (rest looked up from reference TRBV5-4 and TRBJ2-7): ETGVTQSPTHLIKTRGQQVTLRCSSQSGHNTVSWYQQALGQGPQFIFQYYREEENGRGNFPPRFSGLQFPNYSSELNVNALELDDSALYLCASSSGGGSSYEQYFGPGTRLTVT.

This chain links TRBV14 with TRBJ2-7; TRBD2 agrees at 11 bases. There are 16 residues in the CDR3. The V segment lost 0 bases and the J segment 4 bases; nucleotides outside the gene matches: 5. Germline V gives CDR1 SGHDN, CDR2 FVKESK. This CDR3 is CASSQERASGRYEQYF. CDR3 nucleotide sequence: TGTGCCAGCAGCCAAGAGAGAGCTAGCGGGAGGTACGAGCAGTACTTC. Drawing the rest from reference TRBV14 and TRBJ2-7, the complete variable domain is EAGVTQFPSHSVIEKGQTVTLRCDPISGHDNLYWYRRVMGKEIKFLLHFVKESKQDESGMPNNRFLAERTGGTYSTLKVQPAELEDSGVYFCASSQERASGRYEQYFGPGTRLTVT.

This chain joins TRBV30 and TRBJ1-3; possible D gene TRBD1, 5 bases. CDR1 and CDR2 from the germline V gene are GTSNPN and SVGIG (reference sequence). The CDR3 loop spans 11 amino acids. Trimming took 5 bases from V and 4 from J, leaving 6 bases between them. The CDR3 spells CAWGAGNTIYF. The CDR3 bases are TGTGCCTGGGGGGCCGGAAACACCATATATTTT.

This clone has a single count. The rearrangement links TRBV5-1 to TRBJ1-1; TRBD1 matches 7 bases. After removal of 4 bases from V and 5 bases from J, the junction contained 5 bases not matched to a gene. The germline gives CDR1 SGHRS, CDR2 YFSETQ. CDR3 length equals 13 residues. CDR3 sequence reads: CASSTRQGTEAFF. For the CDR3, the DNA is TGCGCCAGCAGCACTCGACAGGGAACTGAAGCTTTCTTT.

This chain uses TRBV27 with TRBJ2-1, with D tentatively TRBD2 (5 bases). Trimming stripped 9 bases from V and 4 bases from J, with 19 bases between. The CDR3 runs 15 residues. In germline, CDR1 is MNHEY, CDR2 SMNVEV (reference sequence). CDR3 loop: CASTAGSTGYNEQFF. CDR3 bases: TGTGCCAGTACGGCCGGGTCGACGGGGTACAATGAGCAGTTCTTC.

The CDR3 loop reads CASRWASGSSYNEQFF. In nucleotides, the CDR3 is TGTGCCAGTAGGTGGGCTAGCGGGAGCTCCTACAATGAGCAGTTCTTC. This chain links TRBV19 with TRBJ2-1; 10 bases line up with TRBD2. Germline CDR1 reads LNHDA; CDR2 reads SQIVND (reference sequence). Trimming at V came to 6 bases and at J to 0 bases, leaving 5 bases not matched to a gene. This CDR3 region has 16 residues. Supplemented by reference TRBV19 and TRBJ2-1, the full variable domain reads DGGITQSPKYLFRKEGQNVTLSCEQNLNHDAMYWYRQDPGQGLRLIYYSQIVNDFQKGDIAEGYSVSREKKESFPLTVTSAQKNPTAFYLCASRWASGSSYNEQFFGPGTRLTVL.

CDR3 bases: TGTGCCAGCAGCAGCTGGGCGGGCGACTACGAGCAGTACTTC. Protein sequence: CASSSWAGDYEQYF. The chain couples TRBV11-3 to TRBJ2-7, with a weak D call TRBD2 (5 bases). Deletions cut 5 bases from V and 3 bases from J, with 14 bases between. The CDR3 is 14 residues long. CDR1 and CDR2 (germline): SGHNT, YENEEA.

The chain carries TRBV4-2 and TRBJ2-3; the match to TRBD2 covers 13 bases. This CDR3 has 15 amino acids. Germline CDR1 is LGHNA and CDR2 is YNFKEQ. After removal of 0 bases from V and 6 bases from J, the junction contained 0 bases not matched to a gene. The CDR3 here is CASSQETSGRDTQYF. The CDR3, as DNA: TGTGCCAGCAGCCAAGAGACTAGCGGGAGGGATACGCAGTATTTT.

The rearrangement joins TRBV7-9 to TRBJ1-1; D is possibly TRBD1 (6 bases). There are 14 residues in the CDR3. Germline V CDR1 and CDR2: SEHNR, FQNEAQ (reference sequence). Trimming stripped 2 bases from V and 6 bases from J, with 13 bases between. In DNA, the CDR3 is TGTGCCAGCAGCTTAACTCAGGGGACCCCTGAAGCTTTCTTT. Residues: CASSLTQGTPEAFF.

The gene calls are TRBV18 and TRBJ2-7; D might be TRBD1 (5 bases). This CDR3 has 14 amino acids. Trimming shortened V by 2 bases and J by 6 bases, and 14 bases separated the two germline ends. Germline V gene data show CDR1 as KGHSH and CDR2 as LQKENI. The CDR3: CASSPEQGSREQYF. The CDR3 nucleotides are TGTGCCAGCTCACCAGAGCAGGGCTCGCGCGAGCAGTACTTC.

The J gene is TRBJ1-3, the V gene TRBV30, with D tentatively TRBD1 (6 bases). V dropped 3 bases and J dropped 0 bases, with 12 bases sitting between them. There are 15 residues in the CDR3. Germline CDR1 reads GTSNPN; CDR2 reads SVGIG (reference sequence). In DNA form, the CDR3 reads TGTGCCTGGAGAAAAACAGGGTTCTCTGGAAACACCATATATTTT. Translating it yields CAWRKTGFSGNTIYF.

This chain joins TRBV7-3 and TRBJ2-5; 7 bases match TRBD1. V was clipped by 1 base and J by 4 bases; unmatched bases: 3. Looked up from germline, CDR1 is SGHTA and CDR2 is FQGTGA. The length of the CDR3 is 14 residues. As DNA, the CDR3 is TGTGCCAGCAGCTTAATAGGGACAGCAGAGACCCAGTACTTC. Translated: CASSLIGTAETQYF. The complete variable domain, with remaining parts taken from reference TRBV7-3 and TRBJ2-5, reads GAGVSQTPSNKVTEKGKYVELRCDPISGHTALYWYRQSLGQGPEFLIYFQGTGAADDSGLPNDRFFAVRPEGSVSTLKIQRTERGDSAVYLCASSLIGTAETQYFGPGTRLLVL.